This TCR beta chain was sequenced during a study of T cell clonotyping in hematopoietic cell transplantation. CDR3 length equals 16 residues. CDR1 and CDR2 (germline): MDHEN, SYDVKM. Trimming shortened V by 2 bases and J by 3 bases, and 16 bases separated the two germline ends. Recipients were bled about 28 days pretransplant and at posttransplant days 30, 100, 180. Clones were read by immunoSEQ multiplex PCR, and TCRdb kept only the in-frame ones, dropping some. The data hold approximately 4,600 clones, with 94% observed a single time. Of note for this clone: Its antigen is not identified.

Findings and limits, study-wide: Cells were unsorted, so CD4 and CD8 contributions were not separated.

The chain couples TRBV28 to TRBJ1-2, with D possibly matching TRBD1 (5 bases). Specimen: PBMCs, collected 180 days after allogeneic stem cell transplant. This TCR came from a male patient aged 55 to 69 who had an allogeneic stem cell transplant from a related donor, so the T cells may come from the graft donor. Some clones in this sample may be carry-over from other donors' samples. The CDR3 here is CASSLQSTDVYYGYTF. The CDR3 coding sequence is TGTGCCAGCAGTTTACAGTCGACAGATGTTTACTATGGCTACACCTTC.